The 26 T cell receptor beta chains below were found in one sample sequenced in a study of T cell responses to AZD1222 COVID-19 vaccine. TCRdb keeps only in-frame clones here, not all; method: immunoSEQ multiplex PCR. Of roughly 150,000 clones listed, more than 70% were seen once; the top ten hold around 2.3%. This specimen consisted of peripheral blood, obtained on day 0 of AZD1222 vaccination. These receptor sequences come from an adult in good health.

This clone was found a few times. The chain couples TRBV6-5 to TRBJ2-7; 13 nucleotides match TRBD2. CDR1 is MNHEY and CDR2 is SVGAGI in the germline V gene. This CDR3 has 14 residues. With V trimmed by 5 bases and J by 3 bases, 1 base remained unmatched. CDR3 in amino acids: CASSRTSGGYEQYF. The DNA for the CDR3 is TGTGCCAGCAGTCGGACTAGCGGGGGCTACGAGCAGTACTTC.

The J gene is TRBJ1-2, the V gene TRBV5-5; the D gene is possibly TRBD1 (6 bases). V gave up 9 bases and J gave up 2 bases, with 20 bases separating them. In germline, CDR1 is SGHKS, CDR2 YYEKEE (reference sequence). CDR3 length: 15 amino acids. CDR3 in amino acids: CATQATDRTNYGYTF. Here the CDR3 DNA reads TGTGCCACCCAGGCCACAGACAGGACAAACTATGGCTACACCTTC.

The genes are TRBV27 and TRBJ1-1; D ambiguous. V was shortened by 8 bases and J by 1 base, with 11 bases between the two germline ends. Germline V gene lookup returns CDR1 MNHEY and CDR2 SMNVEV (reference sequence). The CDR3 loop spans 13 amino acids. The CDR3 protein is CASQKWTNTEAFF. Written as DNA, the CDR3 is TGTGCCAGCCAAAAATGGACGAACACTGAAGCTTTCTTT.

This chain's CDR3 is CASNVNGRMNTEAFF. Written as DNA, the CDR3 is TGTGCCAGCAACGTGAATGGCAGGATGAACACTGAAGCTTTCTTT. The chain carries TRBV28 and TRBJ1-1; the D is unclear. The ends were cut back, 7 bases at V and 0 bases at J, with 15 bases in the middle. The length of the CDR3 is 15 residues. Germline-derived CDR1 and CDR2 are MDHEN and SYDVKM. Drawing the rest from reference TRBV28 and TRBJ1-1, the complete variable domain is DVKVTQSSRYLVKRTGEKVFLECVQDMDHENMFWYRQDPGLGLRLIYFSYDVKMKEKGDIPEGYSVSREKKERFSLILESASTNQTSMYLCASNVNGRMNTEAFFGQGTRLTVV.

The sample holds one count of this clone. This chain joins TRBV28 and TRBJ1-1; TRBD1 matches at 8 bases. The junction had 10 bases not matched to a gene; V was cut back by 5 bases and J by 5 bases. From germline, CDR1 is MDHEN and CDR2 SYDVKM. The CDR3 length is 15 residues. Written as DNA, the CDR3 is TGTGCCAGCAGTGCTCAGGGGGCGAATCGGACTGAAGCTTTCTTT. Amino acid sequence: CASSAQGANRTEAFF.

The CDR3 DNA reads TGTGCCAGCAAGGGGCGTACAGGGGAAAGTTCACCCCTCCACTTT. Its translation: CASKGRTGESSPLHF. The gene calls are TRBV27 and TRBJ1-6, with 7 bases lining up with TRBD1. V lost 7 bases and J lost 9; bases outside the gene matches: 12. CDR1 and CDR2 from the germline V gene are MNHEY and SMNVEV (reference sequence). This CDR3 spans 15 amino acids.

V is TRBV7-9 and J is TRBJ1-1; perhaps TRBD1 as D (5 bases). The CDR3 extends over 16 amino acids. Deletions cut 7 bases from V and 4 bases from J, with 22 bases between. CDR1 is SEHNR, CDR2 FQNEAQ, per germline (reference sequence). CDR3 protein: CASMTNEGPRSTEAFF. CDR3 nucleotide sequence: TGTGCCAGCATGACTAATGAGGGGCCAAGGAGCACTGAAGCTTTCTTT.

This chain connects TRBV12-5 to TRBJ1-5; the D is unclear. The CDR3 has 12 amino acids. V lost 9 bases and J lost 7, with 13 bases in between. Germline V CDR1 and CDR2: LGHNT, FRNRAP. In nucleotides, the CDR3 is TGTGCTAGCTCTATGGCTGGGCAGCCCCAGCATTTT. Amino acids: CASSMAGQPQHF.

The gene calls are TRBV5-4 and TRBJ2-7, with TRBD2 as a possible D gene (6 bases). CDR3 length: 14 residues. Germline V CDR1 and CDR2: SGHNT, YYREEE (reference sequence). The V and J ends lost 5 bases and 6 bases respectively, with 18 bases between them. CDR3 sequence reads: CASRPQPLAVEQYF. The CDR3 DNA follows: TGTGCCAGCAGGCCTCAACCACTAGCCGTCGAGCAGTACTTC.

This clone has a single count. J is TRBJ2-5 and V is TRBV9, with 8 bases identical to TRBD1. The germline CDR1 and CDR2 sequences are SGDLS and YYNGEE. The V gene end was trimmed by 0 bases and the J gene end by 0 bases; junction bases not matched to a gene: 7. The CDR3 is 17 amino acids. Written as DNA, the CDR3 is TGTGCCAGCAGCGTAGGGGGCAGGGGGCGACACCAAGAGACCCAGTACTTC. This gives the protein CASSVGGRGRHQETQYF.

The genes are TRBV6-5 and TRBJ1-1, with 7 bases that match TRBD1. CDR1 is MNHEY and CDR2 is SVGAGI in the germline V gene. The CDR3 length is 12 residues. V was clipped by 6 bases and J by 8 bases; unmatched bases: 6. CDR3 amino acids: CASSLRGREAFF. Written as DNA, the CDR3 is TGTGCCAGCAGCCTCAGGGGGAGGGAAGCTTTCTTT.

The chain has TRBV3-1 (or the pseudogene TRBV3-2) and TRBJ2-1; the D gene is possibly TRBD1 (6 bases). Trimming took off 8 bases at V and 7 bases at J, with 12 bases between the two ends. CDR1 and CDR2 from the germline V gene are LGHDT and YNNKEL (reference sequence). The CDR3 loop spans 12 amino acids. In nucleotides, the CDR3 is TGTGCCAGCCTGGGGGCTTGGAATGAGCAGTTCTTC. This gives the protein CASLGAWNEQFF.

This clone was observed a single time. The rearrangement joins TRBV9 to TRBJ2-3; 9 bases line up with TRBD1. Germline V lookup: CDR1 SGDLS, CDR2 YYNGEE. V was pared by 0 bases and J by 3 bases, with 2 bases of the junction left unmatched. CDR3 length: 15 amino acids. This CDR3 is CASSVEGQGTDTQYF. Here the CDR3 DNA reads TGTGCCAGCAGCGTAGAGGGACAGGGTACAGATACGCAGTATTTT.

V gene TRBV5-8 combines with J gene TRBJ2-1, with 8 bases matching TRBD1. The V segment lost 4 bases and the J segment 2 bases; nucleotides outside the gene matches: 5. CDR1 is SGHTS, CDR2 YDEGEE, per germline. CDR3 length: 15 amino acids. CDR3 coding DNA: TGTGCCAGCAGCCCAGGACAGGGCACCTACAATGAGCAGTTCTTC. Protein sequence: CASSPGQGTYNEQFF. Using reference TRBV5-8 and TRBJ2-1 for the parts outside the CDR3, the full variable domain is EAGVTQSPTHLIKTRGQQATLRCSPISGHTSVYWYQQALGLGLQFLLWYDEGEERNRGNFPPRFSGRQFPNYSSELNVNALELEDSALYLCASSPGQGTYNEQFFGPGTRLTVL.

The rearrangement uses TRBV24-1 and TRBJ1-2; the D gene is possibly TRBD1 (5 bases). This CDR3 is built from 14 residues. Germline CDR1 and CDR2: KGHDR and SFDVKD. V was shortened by 5 bases and J by 3 bases, with 12 bases between the two germline ends. This CDR3 reads CATSGGDGDYGYTF. DNA for the CDR3: TGTGCCACCAGTGGTGGGGACGGGGACTATGGCTACACCTTC.

The rearrangement links TRBV6-2 or TRBV6-3 to TRBJ1-2; the D is unclear. Germline V gene sequence: CDR1 MNHEY, CDR2 SVGEGT. V was trimmed by 5 bases and J by 3 bases, leaving 19 bases between them. The CDR3 extends over 16 amino acids. The CDR3 here is CASSQPNPGSYYGYTF. In DNA, the CDR3 is TGTGCCAGCAGTCAACCAAATCCCGGGAGCTACTATGGCTACACCTTC.

V and J are TRBV11-2 and TRBJ2-3; D tentatively reads TRBD1 or TRBD2 (5 bases each). Germline V gene sequence: CDR1 SGHAT, CDR2 FQNNGV. The V end lost 4 bases, the J end lost 10 bases, and 9 bases lay between the germline ends. The CDR3 has 11 amino acids. The CDR3 nucleotides read TGTGCCAGCAGCTCGGGGCCATCGCAGTATTTT. Translated, it gives CASSSGPSQYF.

The chain employs TRBV29-1 and TRBJ2-2, with D perhaps TRBD1 (5 bases). CDR3 length equals 13 residues. Trimming left V 3 bases short and J 3 bases short, with 8 bases between. Per germline, CDR1 SQVTM and CDR2 ANQGSEA. CDR3 nucleotides: TGCAGCGTTGACCAGGGCTACACCGGGGAGCTGTTTTTT. It specifies CSVDQGYTGELFF.

This rearrangement joins TRBV15 to TRBJ2-1, with D possibly matching TRBD2 (5 bases). The V end lost 0 bases, the J end lost 2 bases, and 5 bases lay between the germline ends. CDR3 length: 14 residues. CDR1 LNHNV and CDR2 YYDKDF come from the germline V gene (reference sequence). The CDR3 region is CATSRDGAYNEQFF. CDR3 nucleotides: TGTGCCACCAGCAGAGACGGGGCCTACAATGAGCAGTTCTTC. Using reference TRBV15 and TRBJ2-1 for the parts outside the CDR3, the full variable domain is DAMVIQNPRYQVTQFGKPVTLSCSQTLNHNVMYWYQQKSSQAPKLLFHYYDKDFNNEADTPDNFQSRRPNTSFCFLDIRSPGLGDTAMYLCATSRDGAYNEQFFGPGTRLTVL.

This rearrangement joins TRBV20-1 to TRBJ2-7; maybe TRBD1 (6 bases). V dropped 6 bases and J dropped 5 bases, with 11 bases sitting between them. Germline V gives CDR1 DFQATT, CDR2 SNEGSKA (reference sequence). The CDR3 covers 11 residues. The CDR3, as DNA: TGCAGTGCGGCCCCAGGGGACGAGCAGTACTTC. Translation gives CSAAPGDEQYF.

The rearrangement links TRBV6-2 or TRBV6-3 to TRBJ1-5; possible D gene TRBD1, 6 bases. Germline CDR1 is MNHEY and CDR2 is SVGEGT. V was trimmed by 5 bases and J by 7 bases, leaving 18 bases between them. The CDR3 has 15 amino acids. As DNA, the CDR3 is TGTGCCAGCAGTATAACCGGGACACTCGGCCAGCCCCAGCATTTT. Translation: CASSITGTLGQPQHF.

This clone was recorded at least ten times. V is TRBV29-1 and J is TRBJ1-2; no reliable D call. This CDR3 has 11 residues. V was trimmed by 4 bases and J by 4 bases, leaving 7 bases between them. CDR1 is SQVTM and CDR2 is ANQGSEA in the germline V gene. As DNA, the CDR3 is TGCAGCGTTGTCCCTTCCTATGGCTACACCTTC. Translated: CSVVPSYGYTF.

The V call is TRBV30, the J call TRBJ2-3; 8 bases align to TRBD1. V lost 5 bases and J lost 9; bases outside the gene matches: 10. This CDR3 comprises 13 residues. The germline V gene has CDR1 GTSNPN and CDR2 SVGIG (reference sequence). The CDR3 spells CAWGGQVSLTQYF. The DNA for the CDR3 is TGTGCCTGGGGGGGACAGGTTAGCCTGACGCAGTATTTT.

The J gene is TRBJ2-1, the V gene TRBV9; 9 bases are shared with TRBD1. Trimming at V came to 3 bases and at J to 3 bases, leaving 1 base not matched to a gene. The CDR3 sequence is 14 residues long. Germline V gene lookup returns CDR1 SGDLS and CDR2 YYNGEE. The CDR3 nucleotides read TGTGCCAGCAGCGGGGGACAGGGCTACAATGAGCAGTTCTTC. This gives the protein CASSGGQGYNEQFF.

The rearrangement joins TRBV6-7 to TRBJ2-1; weak D call: TRBD1 (6 bases). TRBV6-7 is sorted into the ORF group, with uncertain function. This CDR3 is built from 18 residues. Trimming left V 2 bases short and J 0 bases short, with 17 bases between. The CDR3 is CASSYPLMDRPSYNEQFF. As DNA, the CDR3 is TGTGCCAGCAGTTACCCCCTCATGGACAGACCCTCCTACAATGAGCAGTTCTTC.

The chain couples TRBV18 to TRBJ1-4; TRBD1 is a possible D gene (5 bases). The germline V and J ends were trimmed by 6 bases and 7 bases, with 21 bases remaining between them. The CDR3 length is 16 residues. The germline V gene has CDR1 KGHSH and CDR2 LQKENI. CDR3 amino acids: CASSRAEDTRIEKLFF. The CDR3 DNA follows: TGTGCCAGCTCCCGGGCGGAGGACACCCGAATTGAAAAACTGTTTTTT.